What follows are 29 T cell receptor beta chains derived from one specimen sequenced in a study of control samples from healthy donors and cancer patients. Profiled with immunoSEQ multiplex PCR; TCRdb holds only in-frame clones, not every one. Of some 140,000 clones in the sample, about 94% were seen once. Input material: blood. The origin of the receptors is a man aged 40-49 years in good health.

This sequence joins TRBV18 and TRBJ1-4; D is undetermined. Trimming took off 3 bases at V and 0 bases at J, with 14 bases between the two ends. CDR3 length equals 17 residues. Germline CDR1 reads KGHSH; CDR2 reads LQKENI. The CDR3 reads CASSPRAGPTTNEKLFF. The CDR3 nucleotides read TGTGCCAGCTCACCTAGGGCAGGACCTACAACTAATGAAAAACTGTTTTTT.

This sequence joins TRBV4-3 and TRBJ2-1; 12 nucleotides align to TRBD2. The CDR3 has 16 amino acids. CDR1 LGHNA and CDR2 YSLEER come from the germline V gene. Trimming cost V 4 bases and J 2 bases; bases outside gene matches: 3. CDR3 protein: CASSPGLAGPYNEQFF. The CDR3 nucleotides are TGCGCCAGCAGCCCCGGACTAGCGGGGCCCTACAATGAGCAGTTCTTC.

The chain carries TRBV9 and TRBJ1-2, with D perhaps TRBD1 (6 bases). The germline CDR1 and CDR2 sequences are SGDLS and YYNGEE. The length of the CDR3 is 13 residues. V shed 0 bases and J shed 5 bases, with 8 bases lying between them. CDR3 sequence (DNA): TGTGCCAGCAGCGTAGGGGGGGCTTATGGCTACACCTTC. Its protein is CASSVGGAYGYTF.

The CDR3 bases are TGTGCCAGCTCACCTGGTTATAATTCACCCCTCCACTTT. It yields the protein CASSPGYNSPLHF. This chain joins TRBV18 and TRBJ1-6; D remains ambiguous. V was clipped by 3 bases and J by 4 bases, with 4 bases between them. Germline assignment: CDR1 KGHSH and CDR2 LQKENI. The CDR3 sequence is 13 residues long.

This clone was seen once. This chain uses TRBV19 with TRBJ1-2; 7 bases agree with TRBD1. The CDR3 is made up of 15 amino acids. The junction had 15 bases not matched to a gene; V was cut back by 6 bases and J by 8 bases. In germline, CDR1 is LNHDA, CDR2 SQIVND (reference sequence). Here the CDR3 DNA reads TGTGCCAGTAGGACAGGGATGGCAGGTTCGCGGGGCTACACCTTC. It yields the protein CASRTGMAGSRGYTF.

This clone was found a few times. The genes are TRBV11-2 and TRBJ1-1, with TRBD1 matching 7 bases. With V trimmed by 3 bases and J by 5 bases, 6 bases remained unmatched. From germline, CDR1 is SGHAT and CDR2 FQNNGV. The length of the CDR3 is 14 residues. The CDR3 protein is CASSLQGERTEAFF. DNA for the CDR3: TGTGCCAGCAGCTTGCAGGGGGAGCGGACTGAAGCTTTCTTT.

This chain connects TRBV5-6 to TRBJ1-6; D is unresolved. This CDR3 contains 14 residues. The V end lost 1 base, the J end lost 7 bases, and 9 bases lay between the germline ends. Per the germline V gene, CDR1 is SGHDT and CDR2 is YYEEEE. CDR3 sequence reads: CASSLRGRNSPLHF. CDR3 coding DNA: TGTGCCAGCAGCTTGCGGGGTAGGAATTCACCCCTCCACTTT.

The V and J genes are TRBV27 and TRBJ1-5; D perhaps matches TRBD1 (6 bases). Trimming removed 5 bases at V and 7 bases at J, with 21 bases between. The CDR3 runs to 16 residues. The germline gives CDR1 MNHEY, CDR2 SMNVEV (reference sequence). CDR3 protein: CASSPARRGVSQPQHF. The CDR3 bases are TGTGCCAGCAGTCCAGCCCGCAGGGGAGTGAGCCAGCCCCAGCATTTT.

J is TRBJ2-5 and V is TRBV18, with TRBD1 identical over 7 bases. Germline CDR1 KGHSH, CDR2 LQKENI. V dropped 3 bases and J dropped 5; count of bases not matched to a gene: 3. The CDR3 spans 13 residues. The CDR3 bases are TGTGCCAGCTCACCTACAGGGGTGGAGACCCAGTACTTC. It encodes CASSPTGVETQYF.

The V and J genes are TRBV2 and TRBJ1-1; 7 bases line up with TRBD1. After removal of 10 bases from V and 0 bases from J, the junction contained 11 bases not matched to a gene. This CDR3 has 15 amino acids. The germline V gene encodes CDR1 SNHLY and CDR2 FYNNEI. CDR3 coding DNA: TGTGCCACAAAATCACAGGGGTACATGAACACTGAAGCTTTCTTT. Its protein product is CATKSQGYMNTEAFF.

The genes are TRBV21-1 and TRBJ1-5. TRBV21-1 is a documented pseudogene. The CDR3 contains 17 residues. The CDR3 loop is CASSKDPQRVFNQPQHF. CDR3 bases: TGTGCCAGCAGCAAAGACCCCCAACGGGTCTTCAATCAGCCCCAGCATTTT.

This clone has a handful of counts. CDR3: CASSPQAAGTGSYEQYF. The CDR3 nucleotides read TGTGCCAGCAGCCCCCAGGCGGCTGGGACAGGGTCCTACGAGCAGTACTTC. This chain connects TRBV7-2 to TRBJ2-7; 9 nucleotides align to TRBD1. The CDR3 loop spans 17 amino acids. V was pared by 5 bases and J by 1 base, with 12 bases of the junction left unmatched. Germline CDR1 is SGHTA and CDR2 is FQGNSA.

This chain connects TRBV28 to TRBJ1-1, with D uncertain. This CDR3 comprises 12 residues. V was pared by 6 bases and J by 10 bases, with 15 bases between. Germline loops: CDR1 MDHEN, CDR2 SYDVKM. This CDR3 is CASRTSGKVAFF. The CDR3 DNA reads TGTGCCAGCAGAACCTCGGGGAAGGTAGCTTTCTTT.

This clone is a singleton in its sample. The CDR3 bases are TGCAGTGCCCAGGGCGATGAGCAGTTCTTC. Its translation: CSAQGDEQFF. V usage is TRBV20-1 and J usage is TRBJ2-1; D perhaps matches TRBD1 (5 bases). This CDR3 spans 10 amino acids. Germline V gene data show CDR1 as DFQATT and CDR2 as SNEGSKA (reference sequence). Trimming left V 6 bases short and J 8 bases short, with 8 bases between.

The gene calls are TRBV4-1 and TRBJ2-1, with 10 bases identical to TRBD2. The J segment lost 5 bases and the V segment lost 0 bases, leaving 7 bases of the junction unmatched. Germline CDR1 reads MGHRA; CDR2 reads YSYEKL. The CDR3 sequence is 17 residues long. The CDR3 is CASSQDGLAGANNEQFF. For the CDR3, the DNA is TGCGCCAGCAGCCAAGACGGCCTAGCGGGGGCCAACAATGAGCAGTTCTTC.

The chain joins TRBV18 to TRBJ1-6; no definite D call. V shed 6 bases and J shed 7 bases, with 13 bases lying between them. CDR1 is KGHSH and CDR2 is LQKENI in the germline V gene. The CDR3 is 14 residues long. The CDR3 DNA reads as TGTGCCAGCTCCCCTCAGTCTACAAATTCACCCCTCCACTTT. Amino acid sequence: CASSPQSTNSPLHF. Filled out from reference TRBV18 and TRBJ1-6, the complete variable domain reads NAGVMQNPRHLVRRRGQEARLRCSPMKGHSHVYWYRQLPEEGLKFMVYLQKENIIDESGMPKERFSAEFPKEGPSILRIQQVVRGDSAAYFCASSPQSTNSPLHFGNGTRLTVT.

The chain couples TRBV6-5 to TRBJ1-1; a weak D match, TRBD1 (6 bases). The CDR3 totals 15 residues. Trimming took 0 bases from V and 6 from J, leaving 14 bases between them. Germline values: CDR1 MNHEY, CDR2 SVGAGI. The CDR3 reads CASSYSYRAIAEAFF. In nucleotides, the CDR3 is TGTGCCAGCAGTTACTCCTACAGGGCGATAGCTGAAGCTTTCTTT.

This CDR3 reads CASTHRDRVGYTF. The CDR3 DNA follows: TGTGCCAGCACCCACCGGGACAGGGTTGGCTACACCTTC. V gene TRBV12-3 or TRBV12-4 combines with J gene TRBJ1-2; the match to TRBD1 covers 9 bases. The V segment lost 7 bases and the J segment 7 bases; nucleotides outside the gene matches: 7. The CDR3 runs to 13 residues.

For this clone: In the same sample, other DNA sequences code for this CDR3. In DNA form, the CDR3 reads TGCGCCAGCAGCTTGGGGACTTTGACCGGGGGGGAGACCCAGTACTTC. It translates to CASSLGTLTGGETQYF. The chain uses TRBV5-1 and TRBJ2-5; TRBD2 matches 7 bases. This CDR3 region has 16 residues. Germline V gene data show CDR1 as SGHRS and CDR2 as YFSETQ. Trimming cost V 0 bases and J 5 bases; bases outside gene matches: 10.

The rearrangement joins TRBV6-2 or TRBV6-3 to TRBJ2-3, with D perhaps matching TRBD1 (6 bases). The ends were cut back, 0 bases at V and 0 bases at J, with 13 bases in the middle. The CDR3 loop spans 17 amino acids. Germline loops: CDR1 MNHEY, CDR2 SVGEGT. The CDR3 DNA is TGTGCCAGCAGTTACTCGGTGTCAGGGGCTAGCACAGATACGCAGTATTTT. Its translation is CASSYSVSGASTDTQYF.

CDR3 sequence: CASSQGPVRGTDEKLFF. The DNA of the CDR3 is TGCGCCAGCAGCCAAGGACCGGTCCGCGGGACGGATGAAAAACTGTTTTTT. This chain uses TRBV4-1 with TRBJ1-4, with D possibly being TRBD1 (5 bases). CDR1 MGHRA and CDR2 YSYEKL come from the germline V gene. The germline V and J ends were trimmed by 1 base and 6 bases, with 18 bases remaining between them. This CDR3 comprises 17 residues.

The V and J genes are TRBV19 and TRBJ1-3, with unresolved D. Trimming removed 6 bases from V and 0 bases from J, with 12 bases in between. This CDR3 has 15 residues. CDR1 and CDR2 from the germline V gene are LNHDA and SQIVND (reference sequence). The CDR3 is CASRASVGSGNTIYF. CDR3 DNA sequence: TGTGCCAGTAGGGCCTCTGTGGGCTCTGGAAACACCATATATTTT.

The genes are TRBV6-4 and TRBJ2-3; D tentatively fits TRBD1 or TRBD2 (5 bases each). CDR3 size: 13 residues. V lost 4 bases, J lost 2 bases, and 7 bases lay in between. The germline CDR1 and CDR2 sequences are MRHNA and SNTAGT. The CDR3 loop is CASSGDATDTQYF. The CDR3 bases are TGTGCCAGCAGTGGGGACGCCACAGATACGCAGTATTTT.

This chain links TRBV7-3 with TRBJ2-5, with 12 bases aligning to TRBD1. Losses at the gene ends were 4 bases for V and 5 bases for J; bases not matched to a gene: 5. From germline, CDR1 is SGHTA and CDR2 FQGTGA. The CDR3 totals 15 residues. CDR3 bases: TGTGCCAGCAGCTCAGGGACAGGGGGCTTTGAGACCCAGTACTTC. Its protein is CASSSGTGGFETQYF. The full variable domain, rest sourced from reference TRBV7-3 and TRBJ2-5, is GAGVSQTPSNKVTEKGKYVELRCDPISGHTALYWYRQSLGQGPEFLIYFQGTGAADDSGLPNDRFFAVRPEGSVSTLKIQRTERGDSAVYLCASSSGTGGFETQYFGPGTRLLVL.

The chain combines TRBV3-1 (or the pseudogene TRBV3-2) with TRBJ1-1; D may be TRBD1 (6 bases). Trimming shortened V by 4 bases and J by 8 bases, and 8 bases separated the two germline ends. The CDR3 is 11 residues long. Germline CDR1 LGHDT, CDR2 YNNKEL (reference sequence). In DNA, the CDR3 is TGTGCCAGCAGCCGCGGACAGGAAGCTTTCTTT. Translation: CASSRGQEAFF.

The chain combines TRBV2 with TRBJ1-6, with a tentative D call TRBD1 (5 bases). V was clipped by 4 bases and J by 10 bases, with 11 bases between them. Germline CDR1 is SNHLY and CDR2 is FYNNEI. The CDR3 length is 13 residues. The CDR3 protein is CASSGLWGSPLHF. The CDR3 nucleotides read TGTGCCAGCAGTGGACTTTGGGGGTCACCCCTCCACTTT.

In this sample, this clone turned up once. This chain's CDR3 is CASRGSPYGYTF. The CDR3 DNA is TGTGCCAGCAGGGGCAGTCCCTATGGCTACACCTTC. This sequence joins TRBV2 and TRBJ1-2, with D uncertain. Germline values: CDR1 SNHLY, CDR2 FYNNEI. V shed 6 bases and J shed 4 bases, with 9 bases lying between them. This CDR3 has 12 residues. The full variable domain, rest sourced from reference TRBV2 and TRBJ1-2, is EPEVTQTPSHQVTQMGQEVILRCVPISNHLYFYWYRQILGQKVEFLVSFYNNEISEKSEIFDDQFSVERPDGSNFTLKIRSTKLEDSAMYFCASRGSPYGYTFGSGTRLTVV.

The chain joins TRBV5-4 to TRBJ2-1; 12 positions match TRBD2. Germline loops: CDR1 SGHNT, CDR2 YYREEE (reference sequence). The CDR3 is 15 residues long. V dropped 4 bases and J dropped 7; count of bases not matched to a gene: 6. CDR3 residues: CASSPTSGGWNEQFF. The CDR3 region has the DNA TGTGCCAGCAGCCCAACTAGCGGGGGGTGGAATGAGCAGTTCTTC.

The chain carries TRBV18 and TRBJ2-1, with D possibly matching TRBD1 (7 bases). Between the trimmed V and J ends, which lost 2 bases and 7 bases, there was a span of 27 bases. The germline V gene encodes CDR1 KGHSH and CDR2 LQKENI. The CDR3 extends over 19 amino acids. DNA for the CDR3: TGTGCCAGCTCACCAGTTCGGCTTGACGTCGACAGGGCGGGGAATGAGCAGTTCTTC. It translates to CASSPVRLDVDRAGNEQFF.